This entry describes one T cell receptor (beta chain). Antigen specificity is unknown. CDR3 length: 17 residues. CDR1 KGHSH and CDR2 LQKENI come from the germline V gene. Germline trimming cut 5 bases from V and 4 bases from J; bases unmatched to any gene: 6. The data derive from a study of shared clonotypes between healthy human individuals. Study-level points and caveats: Estimated richness values were generally larger in naive subsets than in memory subsets. Only a few donors were included, so the genetic and exposure-history diversity represented was limited.

CD4+ cell separation produced CD45RA+ naive and CD45RA-negative memory subsets. Original processing methods: ImmunoSEQ output held junction-only sequences without quality scores, so filtering differed. Using immunoSEQ multiplex PCR, the repertoire was profiled, and TCRdb retains in-frame clones only, with some absent. V, J and clone size reflect that table, while D and trimming were determined from the DNA. The data show 1.4 million or so clones, with approximately 98.5% seen just once and 0.36% held by the top ten. The chain joins TRBV18 to TRBJ2-2; 14 positions agree with TRBD2. The receptor was isolated from a young man in good health. The sequencing input was naive CD4+ T cells sorted from blood. As for subset: CD45RA+ positively selected. This chain's CDR3 is CASSRLAGGPSTGELFF. The CDR3 DNA reads as TGTGCCAGCTCAAGACTAGCGGGAGGGCCGAGCACCGGGGAGCTGTTTTTT.